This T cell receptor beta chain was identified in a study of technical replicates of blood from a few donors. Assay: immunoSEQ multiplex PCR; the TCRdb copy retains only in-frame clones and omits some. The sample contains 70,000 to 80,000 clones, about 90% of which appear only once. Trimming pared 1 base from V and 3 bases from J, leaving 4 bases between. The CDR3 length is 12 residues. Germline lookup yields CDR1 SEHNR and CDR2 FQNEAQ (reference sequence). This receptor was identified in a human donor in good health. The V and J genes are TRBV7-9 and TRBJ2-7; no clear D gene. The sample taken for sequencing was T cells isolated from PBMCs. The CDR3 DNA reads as TGTGCCAGCAGCTTAGGTTACTACGAGCAGTACTTC. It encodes CASSLGYYEQYF.